This passage covers 26 T cell receptor beta chains from one sample sequenced in a study of response to subunit inactivated influenza vaccine. A single record per CDR3 protein comes from TCRdb applying MiXCR to the RT-PCR reads. The profile shows under 950,000 distinct CDR3 sequences, around 21% of them singletons. The input for sequencing was PBMCs from blood, taken less than 6 days after vaccination. The origin of the receptors is a man aged 50 to 60 who received an inactivated influenza vaccine.

This clonotype came up a few times. CDR3 sequence reads: CAARPDSNHYNEQFF. CDR3 nucleotide sequence: TGTGCCGCAAGACCCGACTCGAACCACTACAATGAGCAGTTCTTC. The V call is TRBV2, the J call TRBJ2-1; D is unresolved. The CDR3 runs 15 residues. The germline gives CDR1 SNHLY, CDR2 FYNNEI. Deletions cut 11 bases from V and 3 bases from J, with 20 bases between.

This clonotype showed up just a few times. J is TRBJ1-5 and V is TRBV20-1; possibly TRBD1 for D (6 bases). The CDR3 extends over 17 amino acids. Per germline, CDR1 DFQATT and CDR2 SNEGSKA (reference sequence). V lost 1 base to trimming and J lost 0 bases, with 16 bases between them. The CDR3 DNA follows: TGCAGTGCTAGAGTGATAGGGACAAGCTATAGCAATCAGCCCCAGCATTTT. It codes for CSARVIGTSYSNQPQHF.

In its sample, this clonotype was seen once. The rearrangement links TRBV4-1 to TRBJ1-4; tentative D call: TRBD1 (6 bases). Trimming stripped 2 bases from V and 8 bases from J, with 15 bases between. CDR1 MGHRA and CDR2 YSYEKL come from the germline V gene. The length of the CDR3 is 15 residues. DNA for the CDR3: TGCGCCAGCAGCCAACATCCGACAGGAAGAGAAAAACTGTTTTTT. This encodes CASSQHPTGREKLFF.

The rearrangement links TRBV7-8 to TRBJ2-1; 10 nucleotides agree with TRBD2. The CDR3 covers 18 residues. After removal of 4 bases from V and 7 bases from J, the junction contained 16 bases not matched to a gene. Germline loops: CDR1 SGHVS, CDR2 FQNEAQ. As DNA, the CDR3 is TGTGCCAGCAGCTCAACCCCGAAGCGGGGGGGCCCTAAGAATGAGCAGTTCTTC. Protein: CASSSTPKRGGPKNEQFF.

This clonotype has at least ten counts. This chain uses TRBV15 with TRBJ2-7; possible D gene TRBD1, 5 bases. Germline-derived CDR1 and CDR2 are LNHNV and YYDKDF (reference sequence). The CDR3 has 11 residues. The V end was cut by 8 bases, the J end by 3 bases, with 8 bases between. The CDR3 is CATGANYEQYF. In DNA, the CDR3 is TGTGCCACCGGGGCTAACTACGAGCAGTACTTC. The variable domain in full, with the rest retrieved from reference TRBV15 and TRBJ2-7, is DAMVIQNPRYQVTQFGKPVTLSCSQTLNHNVMYWYQQKSSQAPKLLFHYYDKDFNNEADTPDNFQSRRPNTSFCFLDIRSPGLGDTAMYLCATGANYEQYFGPGTRLTVT.

This clonotype has only a few counts. The genes are TRBV5-1 and TRBJ2-7; no definite D call. The CDR3 is 14 residues long. The germline V and J ends were trimmed by 1 base and 0 bases, with 8 bases remaining between them. Per germline, CDR1 SGHRS and CDR2 YFSETQ. The CDR3 sequence is CASSLNIGSYEQYF. CDR3 nucleotide sequence: TGCGCCAGCAGCTTGAATATAGGCTCCTACGAGCAGTACTTC. Combining the CDR3 with reference TRBV5-1 and TRBJ2-7 gives the whole variable domain KAGVTQTPRYLIKTRGQQVTLSCSPISGHRSVSWYQQTPGQGLQFLFEYFSETQRNKGNFPGRFSGRQFSNSRSEMNVSTLELGDSALYLCASSLNIGSYEQYFGPGTRLTVT.

This clonotype was found a few times. The rearrangement uses TRBV29-1 and TRBJ2-6; TRBD1 matches 7 bases. V shed 4 bases, J shed 6 bases, and the junction held 9 bases outside the gene matches. Germline CDR1 is SQVTM and CDR2 is ANQGSEA. The CDR3 sequence is 15 residues long. The CDR3 region has the DNA TGCAGCGTTGTTAGTGAGGGGGCTCTGGCCAACGTCCTGACTTTC. It translates to CSVVSEGALANVLTF.

This clonotype was seen a few times. The chain couples TRBV5-5 to TRBJ1-5; the match to TRBD1 covers 8 bases. The CDR3 contains 16 residues. The V and J ends lost 0 bases and 4 bases, in that order; junction bases with no gene match: 6. The germline CDR1 and CDR2 sequences are SGHKS and YYEKEE (reference sequence). CDR3 sequence reads: CASSLGQGAPNQPQHF. Here the CDR3 DNA reads TGTGCCAGCAGCTTGGGGCAGGGGGCTCCAAATCAGCCCCAGCATTTT. Together with reference TRBV5-5 and TRBJ1-5, the CDR3 gives the full variable domain: DAGVTQSPTHLIKTRGQQVTLRCSPISGHKSVSWYQQVLGQGPQFIFQYYEKEERGRGNFPDRFSARQFPNYSSELNVNALLLGDSALYLCASSLGQGAPNQPQHFGDGTRLSIL.

The chain couples TRBV2 to TRBJ2-1, with TRBD2 identical over 10 bases. Germline lookup yields CDR1 SNHLY and CDR2 FYNNEI. The V and J ends lost 10 bases and 5 bases, in that order; junction bases with no gene match: 8. The CDR3 spans 14 residues. For the CDR3, the DNA is TGTGCCAATCCCACTAGCGGGACAAACAATGAGCAGTTCTTC. This codes for CANPTSGTNNEQFF.

This clonotype was picked up a small number of times. The V call is TRBV12-3 or TRBV12-4, the J call TRBJ1-2; no clear D. CDR3 length equals 13 residues. V shed 6 bases and J shed 1 base, with 9 bases lying between them. CDR3 nucleotide sequence: TGTGCCAGCAGGCCCCGGGGTAACTATGGCTACACCTTC. It encodes CASRPRGNYGYTF.

The CDR3 reads CASSPPESSYEQYF. In nucleotides, the CDR3 is TGTGCCAGCTCACCACCCGAGAGCTCCTACGAGCAGTACTTC. This chain uses TRBV18 with TRBJ2-7; D ambiguous. The germline gives CDR1 KGHSH, CDR2 LQKENI. The CDR3 spans 14 residues. The V and J ends lost 0 bases and 0 bases respectively, with 6 bases between them.

This clonotype was found once. The rearrangement links TRBV19 to TRBJ2-7; TRBD1 is a possible D gene (6 bases). The CDR3 contains 15 residues. Germline V gene data show CDR1 as LNHDA and CDR2 as SQIVND (reference sequence). V was shortened by 3 bases and J by 2 bases, with 14 bases between the two germline ends. CDR3 residues: CASSIFPGAAYEQYF. The CDR3 DNA reads TGTGCCAGTAGTATTTTTCCAGGGGCCGCCTACGAGCAGTACTTC.

This clonotype was counted at least ten times. The chain has TRBV20-1 and TRBJ2-5, with D possibly TRBD2 on 5 matching bases. Germline V lookup: CDR1 DFQATT, CDR2 SNEGSKA (reference sequence). CDR3 length: 13 amino acids. Trimming pared 6 bases from V and 0 bases from J, leaving 11 bases between. The CDR3 reads CSATRGYQETQYF. The CDR3 coding sequence is TGCAGTGCCACCCGAGGGTACCAAGAGACCCAGTACTTC.

V usage is TRBV15 and J usage is TRBJ2-3; 10 nucleotides line up with TRBD2. V lost 0 bases and J lost 9; bases outside the gene matches: 9. This CDR3 spans 16 amino acids. Germline V gene data show CDR1 as LNHNV and CDR2 as YYDKDF (reference sequence). The CDR3 DNA reads as TGTGCCACCAGCAGAGATCCAGGTAGCGGGAGGAGAACGCAGTATTTT. Its protein is CATSRDPGSGRRTQYF. Looking up the rest from reference TRBV15 and TRBJ2-3 gives the full variable domain: DAMVIQNPRYQVTQFGKPVTLSCSQTLNHNVMYWYQQKSSQAPKLLFHYYDKDFNNEADTPDNFQSRRPNTSFCFLDIRSPGLGDTAMYLCATSRDPGSGRRTQYFGPGTRLTVL.

The gene calls are TRBV4-2 and TRBJ2-1; 7 bases align to TRBD2. Germline values: CDR1 LGHNA, CDR2 YNFKEQ. The V gene end was trimmed by 0 bases and the J gene end by 5 bases; junction bases not matched to a gene: 7. The CDR3 is 16 amino acids. CDR3 sequence reads: CASSQDRSLADNEQFF. CDR3 coding DNA: TGTGCCAGCAGCCAAGATCGGAGCCTAGCGGACAATGAGCAGTTCTTC.

This clonotype was seen a handful of times. V usage is TRBV2 and J usage is TRBJ1-1; 10 bases line up with TRBD1. V trimming: 2 bases; J trimming: 0 bases; junction bases outside the gene matches: 3. The CDR3 has 16 residues. CDR1 is SNHLY and CDR2 is FYNNEI in the germline V gene. CDR3: CASSEPGQGLNTEAFF. CDR3 bases: TGTGCCAGCAGTGAACCGGGACAGGGGTTGAACACTGAAGCTTTCTTT.

Only a few counts were recorded for this clonotype. The chain has TRBV5-1 and TRBJ2-1; 11 bases line up with TRBD2. This CDR3 is built from 17 residues. Germline CDR1 SGHRS, CDR2 YFSETQ. V gave up 0 bases and J gave up 5 bases; unmatched junction bases: 7. For the CDR3, the DNA is TGCGCCAGCAGCTTGGGGTATGGGACTAGCGGTGACAATGAGCAGTTCTTC. This encodes CASSLGYGTSGDNEQFF.

This clonotype was counted only a few times. V usage is TRBV29-1 and J usage is TRBJ2-1, with 12 bases fitting TRBD2. V shed 2 bases, J shed 9 bases, and the junction held 8 bases outside the gene matches. This CDR3 is built from 15 residues. The germline V gene encodes CDR1 SQVTM and CDR2 ANQGSEA. CDR3 sequence reads: CSVEFWTSGVGEQFF. The CDR3 DNA reads TGCAGCGTTGAATTTTGGACTAGCGGGGTTGGTGAGCAGTTCTTC.

This clonotype appeared many times. J is TRBJ1-1 and V is TRBV11-2; no firm D call. In germline, CDR1 is SGHAT, CDR2 FQNNGV. Trimming took off 3 bases at V and 3 bases at J, with 14 bases between the two ends. The CDR3 length is 15 residues. CDR3 residues: CASSFGRLSDTEAFF. The CDR3 DNA follows: TGTGCCAGCAGCTTCGGCAGGTTAAGTGACACTGAAGCTTTCTTT.

This clonotype has just one count. J is TRBJ2-3 and V is TRBV18; no definite D call. Germline V gene sequence: CDR1 KGHSH, CDR2 LQKENI. The V gene lost 3 bases and the J gene lost 3 bases, with 10 bases spanning the gap. The CDR3 contains 14 residues. Here the CDR3 reads CASSPVRGTDTQYF. CDR3 nucleotides: TGTGCCAGCTCACCCGTCCGAGGTACAGATACGCAGTATTTT. The complete variable domain, with remaining parts taken from reference TRBV18 and TRBJ2-3, reads NAGVMQNPRHLVRRRGQEARLRCSPMKGHSHVYWYRQLPEEGLKFMVYLQKENIIDESGMPKERFSAEFPKEGPSILRIQQVVRGDSAAYFCASSPVRGTDTQYFGPGTRLTVL.

CDR3 nucleotide sequence: TGTGCCAGCGCCTGGACAATGCTGAACACTGAAGCTTTCTTT. Translation: CASAWTMLNTEAFF. This chain links TRBV6-2 or TRBV6-3 with TRBJ1-1, with a tentative D call TRBD1 (5 bases). Trimming stripped 8 bases from V and 0 bases from J, with 13 bases between. Germline lookup yields CDR1 MNHEY and CDR2 SVGEGT. The CDR3 loop spans 14 amino acids.

This clonotype was counted only a few times. V is TRBV20-1 and J is TRBJ1-3; 9 bases match TRBD1. With 6 bases clipped from V and 3 bases from J, the junction kept 6 bases outside the gene matches. The CDR3 is 14 residues long. The germline V gene has CDR1 DFQATT and CDR2 SNEGSKA (reference sequence). The CDR3, as DNA: TGCAGTGCCTGGACAGGGGCAGGTGGAAACACCATATATTTT. Translation: CSAWTGAGGNTIYF.

This clonotype was recorded a few times. The chain has TRBV5-1 and TRBJ1-5; D call uncertain. CDR1 is SGHRS, CDR2 YFSETQ, per germline. V gave up 0 bases and J gave up 5 bases, with 6 bases separating them. CDR3 length: 13 residues. The CDR3 DNA reads TGCGCCAGCAGCTTGGACGTCTATCAGCCCCAGCATTTT. Translating it yields CASSLDVYQPQHF.

This chain connects TRBV6-1 to TRBJ1-1; TRBD1 matches 7 bases. V shed 6 bases, J shed 9 bases, and the junction held 13 bases outside the gene matches. The germline CDR1 and CDR2 sequences are MNHNS and SASEGT. CDR3 length equals 14 residues. The CDR3 spells CASSITRDSLKAFF. The CDR3 nucleotides are TGTGCCAGCAGCATAACCCGGGACAGCTTAAAAGCTTTCTTT.

There are a few counts of this clonotype. This sequence joins TRBV5-1 and TRBJ2-3; D could derive from TRBD1 or TRBD2 (5 bases each). The CDR3 covers 15 residues. Germline V lookup: CDR1 SGHRS, CDR2 YFSETQ. V gave up 4 bases and J gave up 4 bases, with 16 bases separating them. The CDR3 reads CASSLGTSGPDTQYF. CDR3 DNA: TGCGCCAGCAGCCTCGGGACCTCCGGGCCAGATACGCAGTATTTT.

This clonotype was picked up a small number of times. The rearrangement links TRBV5-1 to TRBJ1-2; maybe TRBD1 (6 bases). Trimming removed 0 bases at V and 6 bases at J, with 15 bases between. The CDR3 is 15 amino acids. Germline CDR1 reads SGHRS; CDR2 reads YFSETQ. The CDR3 region has the DNA TGCGCCAGCAGCTTGGTTCGGGGGGCGCATGATGGCTACACCTTC. Its translation: CASSLVRGAHDGYTF. Full variable domain (remainder filled in from reference TRBV5-1 and TRBJ1-2): KAGVTQTPRYLIKTRGQQVTLSCSPISGHRSVSWYQQTPGQGLQFLFEYFSETQRNKGNFPGRFSGRQFSNSRSEMNVSTLELGDSALYLCASSLVRGAHDGYTFGSGTRLTVV.